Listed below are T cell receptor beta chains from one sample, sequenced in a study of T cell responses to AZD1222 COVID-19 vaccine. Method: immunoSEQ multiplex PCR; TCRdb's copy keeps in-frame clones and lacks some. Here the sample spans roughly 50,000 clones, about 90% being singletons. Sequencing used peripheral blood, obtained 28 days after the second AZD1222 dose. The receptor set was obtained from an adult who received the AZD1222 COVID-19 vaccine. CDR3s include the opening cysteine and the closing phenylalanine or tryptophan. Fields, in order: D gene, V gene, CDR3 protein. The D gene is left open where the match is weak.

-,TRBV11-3,CASSSGQGRAGQTGELFF
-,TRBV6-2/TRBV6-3,CASSYSNLRSSGANVLTF
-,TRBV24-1,CATSDPRLVNTGELFF
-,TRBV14,CATIPGAYF
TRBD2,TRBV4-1,CASSPLAGSYEQYF
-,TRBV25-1,CASSATRGWGGYTF
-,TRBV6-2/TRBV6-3,CASSQASANYNEQFF
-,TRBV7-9,CASSPLWRTYEQYF
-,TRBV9,CASSVEQWDYEQFF
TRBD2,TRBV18,CASSPPLLAGGPEQFF
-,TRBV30,CAWSVWGASSYEQYF
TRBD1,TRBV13,CASSYGTGGAGANVLTF
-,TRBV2,CASNQNSNQPQHF
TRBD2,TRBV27,CASSSRTSGSFTDTQYF
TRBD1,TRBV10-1,CASSESRDRVRNEQFF
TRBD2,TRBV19,CASSIQSSGSLEQYF
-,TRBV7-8,CASSSSGAGEKLFF
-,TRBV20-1,CSAKLNTEAFF
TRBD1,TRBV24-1,CATSGGQGVNTGELFF
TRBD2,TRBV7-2,CASSLGGGRRHNEQFF
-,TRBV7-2,CASSLNPRVAGELFF
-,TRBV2,CASSEELNTEAFF
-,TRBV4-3,CASSQGGQETQYF
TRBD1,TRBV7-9,CASSSRTGGDYGYTF
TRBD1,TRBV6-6,CASSRRQGLSGANVLTF
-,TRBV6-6,CASSDGPGANYGYTF
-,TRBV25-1,CASSEWGREGTEAFF
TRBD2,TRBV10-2,CASSESHFRPSGTPGYNEQFF
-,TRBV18,CASSPPSVSFGGGTEAFF
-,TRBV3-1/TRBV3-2,CASSQNSGGLSEAFF
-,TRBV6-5,CASARASRNTGELFF
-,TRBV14,CASSRGLAVETQYF
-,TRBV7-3,CASSPPGGSANTGELFF
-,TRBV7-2,CASSSAIATSVSQYF
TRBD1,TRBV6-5,CATIRDRGETQYF
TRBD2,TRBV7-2,CASSTRSASGWHNEQFF
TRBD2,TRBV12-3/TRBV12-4,CASSIAGANEQFF
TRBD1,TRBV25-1,CASSGLGQGAENEQFF
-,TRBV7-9,CASSSSGTVNYGYTF
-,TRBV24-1,CAAAGGGSETQYF
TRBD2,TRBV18,CASSSTSDSGANVLTF
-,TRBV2,CASSETPRGQETQYF
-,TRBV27,CASSQRGSGANVLTF
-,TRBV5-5,CASSGGATNYGYTF
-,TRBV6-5,CASRPNTYEQYF
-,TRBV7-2,CASSLGQLGNTIYF
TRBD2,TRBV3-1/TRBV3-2,CASSQDPAGGRADTQYF
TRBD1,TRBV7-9,CASSQDRGGYGYTF
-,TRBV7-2,CASSSTGTREPQHF
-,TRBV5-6,CASSSLDWTDTQYF
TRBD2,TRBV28,CASSFTLAGLSYEQYF
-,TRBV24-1,CATRGGGGTEAFF
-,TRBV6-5,CASSQVGAGNQPQHF